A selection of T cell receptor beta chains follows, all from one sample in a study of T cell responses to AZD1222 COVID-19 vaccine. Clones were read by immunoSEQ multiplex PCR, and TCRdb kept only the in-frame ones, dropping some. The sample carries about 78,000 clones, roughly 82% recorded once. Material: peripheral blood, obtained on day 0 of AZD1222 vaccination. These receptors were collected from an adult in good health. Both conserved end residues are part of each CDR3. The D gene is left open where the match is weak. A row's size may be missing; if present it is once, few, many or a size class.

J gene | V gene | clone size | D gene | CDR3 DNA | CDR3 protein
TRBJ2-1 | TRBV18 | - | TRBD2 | TGTGCCAGCTCACAAATTCTAGCGGGAGTCGGGAATGAGCAGTTCTTC | CASSQILAGVGNEQFF
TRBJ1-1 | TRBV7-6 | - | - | TGTGCCAGCAGCTCACCTTTTCATGGGACGGGGGAAGCTTTCTTT | CASSSPFHGTGEAFF
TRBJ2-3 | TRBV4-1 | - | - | TGCGCCAGCAGCCAAGATCGCCCCCGGACGCAGTATTTT | CASSQDRPRTQYF
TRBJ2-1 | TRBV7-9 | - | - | TGTGCCAGCAGCTTAGGCGGTAATTTTCCTGCGTACAATGAGCAGTTCTTC | CASSLGGNFPAYNEQFF
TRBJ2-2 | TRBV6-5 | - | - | TGTGCCAGCAGTTACAGGGAATCCGGGGAGCTGTTTTTT | CASSYRESGELFF
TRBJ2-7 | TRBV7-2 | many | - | TGTGCCAGCAGCTTATATCGGGGGAGGGACAAAAGGACCTACGAGCAGTACTTC | CASSLYRGRDKRTYEQYF
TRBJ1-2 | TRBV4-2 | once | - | TGTGCCAGCAGCCAAGATCCGCAGTCCCATGGCTACACCTTC | CASSQDPQSHGYTF
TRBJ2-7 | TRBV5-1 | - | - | TGCGCCAGCGGACGGCAGATGGGAACCTACGAGCAGTACTTC | CASGRQMGTYEQYF
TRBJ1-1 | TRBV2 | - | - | TGTGCCAGCAGTGTCGGGTTTGTGGGGGCGTCGGGGTTT | CASSVGFVGASGF
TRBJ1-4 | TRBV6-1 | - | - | TGTGCCAGCAGTTCATCAGGGGTAAACGAAAAACTGTTTTTT | CASSSSGVNEKLFF
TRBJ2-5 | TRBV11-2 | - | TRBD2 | TGTGCCAGCAGCGCTACTGGGACTAGCGGGATTAAGACCCAGTACTTC | CASSATGTSGIKTQYF
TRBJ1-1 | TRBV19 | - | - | TGTGCCAGTATTCGGTCGGGAGGTGGTGGAAACACTGAAGCTTTCTTT | CASIRSGGGGNTEAFF
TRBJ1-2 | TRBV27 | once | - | TGTGCCAGCAGTTTGTCCCGAGTCCTCGGCTATGGCTACACCTTC | CASSLSRVLGYGYTF
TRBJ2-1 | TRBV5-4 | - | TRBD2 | TGTGCCAGCAGCTTGGGCCTAGCGGACAACAATGAGCAGTTCTTC | CASSLGLADNNEQFF
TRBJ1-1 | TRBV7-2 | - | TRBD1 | TGTGCCAGCAGCTTGGACGGGACAGCCGACACTGAAGCTTTCTTT | CASSLDGTADTEAFF